This TCR beta chain was profiled in a study of blood T cell repertoires in COVID-19. Study-level background: Material from acute and convalescent COVID-19 was sourced from the United States, Italy and Spain. The cDNA or gDNA used as material had been derived from T cells, B-cell-depleted T cells, or PBMCs.

Only in-frame clones appear in the TCRdb table, and some are missing; sequencing was by immunoSEQ multiplex PCR. The sample shows 200,000 to 300,000 clones, approximately 87% of them seen only once. The clonotype was recovered from a woman in her forties who had recovered from COVID-19. Material for sequencing was peripheral blood.

The CDR3 nucleotides read TGTGCCAGCAGTTACGGCGAGGCGAACACCGGGGAGCTGTTTTTT. Translation gives CASSYGEANTGELFF. The gene calls are TRBV6-5 and TRBJ2-2; D gene uncertain. Trimming removed 2 bases at V and 0 bases at J, with 7 bases between. Germline CDR1 reads MNHEY; CDR2 reads SVGAGI. This CDR3 spans 15 amino acids.